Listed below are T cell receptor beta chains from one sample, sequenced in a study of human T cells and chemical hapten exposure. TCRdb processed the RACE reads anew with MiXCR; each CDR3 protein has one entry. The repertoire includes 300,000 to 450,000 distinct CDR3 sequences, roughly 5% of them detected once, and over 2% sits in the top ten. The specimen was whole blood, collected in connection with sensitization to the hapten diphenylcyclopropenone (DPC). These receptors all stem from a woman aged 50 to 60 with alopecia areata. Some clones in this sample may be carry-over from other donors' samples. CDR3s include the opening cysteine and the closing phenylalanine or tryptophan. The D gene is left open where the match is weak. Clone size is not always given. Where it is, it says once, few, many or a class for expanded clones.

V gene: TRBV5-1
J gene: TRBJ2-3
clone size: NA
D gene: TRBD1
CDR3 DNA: TGCGCCAGCAGCTTGTTACAGGGGGCAACCGGGAGCACAGATACGCAGTATTTT
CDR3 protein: CASSLLQGATGSTDTQYF

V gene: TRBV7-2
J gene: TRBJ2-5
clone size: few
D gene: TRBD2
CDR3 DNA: TGTGCCAGCAGCTTAGGTAGCGGGTACCAACAAGAGACCCAGTACTTC
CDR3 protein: CASSLGSGYQQETQYF

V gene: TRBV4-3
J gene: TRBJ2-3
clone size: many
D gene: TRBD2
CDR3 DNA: TGCGCCAGCAGTCAGACAGGAGCTAGCGGGAGGGCCGGGGATACGCAGTATTTT
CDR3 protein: CASSQTGASGRAGDTQYF

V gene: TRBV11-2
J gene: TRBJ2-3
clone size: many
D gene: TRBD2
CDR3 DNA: TGTGCCAGCAGCGCACGACTAGCGGGAATGTATACGCAGTATTTT
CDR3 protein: CASSARLAGMYTQYF

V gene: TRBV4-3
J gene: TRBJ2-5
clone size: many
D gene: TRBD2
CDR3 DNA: TGCGCCAGCAGCCGGCTAGCGGGCCCTCAAGAGACCCAGTACTTC
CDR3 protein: CASSRLAGPQETQYF

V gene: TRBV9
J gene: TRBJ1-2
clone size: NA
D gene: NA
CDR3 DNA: TGTGCCAGCAGCCTAGGGGCCGATGGCTACACCTTC
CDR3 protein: CASSLGADGYTF

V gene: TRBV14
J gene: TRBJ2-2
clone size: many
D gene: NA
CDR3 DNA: TGTGCCAGCAACAGAGACTCGAACACCGGGGAGCTGTTTTTT
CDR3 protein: CASNRDSNTGELFF

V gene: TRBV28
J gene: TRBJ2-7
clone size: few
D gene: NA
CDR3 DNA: TGTGCCAGCAGTTTAGTTAGCTTGGACGAGCAGTACTTC
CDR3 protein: CASSLVSLDEQYF

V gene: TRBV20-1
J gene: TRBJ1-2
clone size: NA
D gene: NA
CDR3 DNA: TGCAGTGCTGTGTCCTCCTTCGACTATGGCTACACCTTC
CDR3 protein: CSAVSSFDYGYTF

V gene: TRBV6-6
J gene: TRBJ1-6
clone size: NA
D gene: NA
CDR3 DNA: TGTGCCAGCAGTCCCTGGACCAATTCACCCCTCCACTTT
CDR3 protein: CASSPWTNSPLHF

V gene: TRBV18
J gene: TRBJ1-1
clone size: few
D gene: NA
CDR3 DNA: TGTGCCAGCTCACCACCGCACACGCCAAACACTGAAGCTTTCTTT
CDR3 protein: CASSPPHTPNTEAFF